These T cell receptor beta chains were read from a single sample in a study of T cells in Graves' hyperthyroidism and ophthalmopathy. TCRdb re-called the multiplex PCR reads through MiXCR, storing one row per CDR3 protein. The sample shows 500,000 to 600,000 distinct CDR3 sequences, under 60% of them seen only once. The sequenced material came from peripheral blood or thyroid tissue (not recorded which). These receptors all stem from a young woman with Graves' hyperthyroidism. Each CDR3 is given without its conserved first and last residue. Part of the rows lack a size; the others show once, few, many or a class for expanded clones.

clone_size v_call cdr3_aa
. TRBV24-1 ASSTANTDTQY
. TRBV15 ATSKGDGGELY
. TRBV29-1 SVEKLVRTGNT
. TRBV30 AWSEWVSKETQY
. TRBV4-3 ASSRMWGQGNTGELF
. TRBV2 ASSLSGLSQY
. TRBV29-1 SVRRTGDGYT
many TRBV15 AIGTGGLSVDGYT
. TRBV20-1 SASRTGNTGELF
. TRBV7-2 ASSANRGNYEKLF
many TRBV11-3 ASSFREWEETQY
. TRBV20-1 SAARTAGTGEQY
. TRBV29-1 SVEERSGGRVNETQY
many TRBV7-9 ASRWGFGDGYT
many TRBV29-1 SVTRDRTNGEAF
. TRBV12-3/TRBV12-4 ASSSNPGGPGANVLT
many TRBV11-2 ASSFLGGRERDEQY
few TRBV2 ASSPPGQGNIRAF
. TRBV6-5 ASSYMGPDTQY
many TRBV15 ATKAQPGQGNSEAF
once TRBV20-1 SASSYPDLYEQY
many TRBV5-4 ASSRDRGDHEQY